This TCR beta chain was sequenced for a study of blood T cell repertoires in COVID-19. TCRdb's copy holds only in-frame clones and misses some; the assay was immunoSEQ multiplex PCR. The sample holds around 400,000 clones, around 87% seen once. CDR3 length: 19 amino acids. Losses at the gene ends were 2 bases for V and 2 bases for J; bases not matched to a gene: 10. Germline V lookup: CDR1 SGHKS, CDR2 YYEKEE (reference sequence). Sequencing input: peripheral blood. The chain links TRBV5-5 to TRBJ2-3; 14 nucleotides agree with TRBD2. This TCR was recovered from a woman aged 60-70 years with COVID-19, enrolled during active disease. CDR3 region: CASSFDTPGLAGATDTQYF. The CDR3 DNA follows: TGTGCCAGCAGCTTCGACACCCCGGGACTAGCGGGAGCCACAGATACGCAGTATTTT.